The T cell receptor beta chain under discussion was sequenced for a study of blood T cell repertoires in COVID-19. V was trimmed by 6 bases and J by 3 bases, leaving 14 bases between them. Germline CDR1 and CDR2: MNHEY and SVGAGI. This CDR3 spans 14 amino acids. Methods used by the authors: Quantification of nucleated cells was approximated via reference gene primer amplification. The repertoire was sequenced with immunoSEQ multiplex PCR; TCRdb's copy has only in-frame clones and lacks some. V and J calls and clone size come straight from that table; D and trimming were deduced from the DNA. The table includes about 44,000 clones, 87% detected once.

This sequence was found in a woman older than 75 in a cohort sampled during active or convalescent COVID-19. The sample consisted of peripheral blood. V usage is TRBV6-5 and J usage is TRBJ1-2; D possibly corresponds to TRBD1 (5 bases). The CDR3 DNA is TGTGCCAGCAGAAAGACAGACCAATACTATGGCTACACCTTC. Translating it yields CASRKTDQYYGYTF.